This TCR beta chain originates from a study of response to subunit inactivated influenza vaccine. Whole-study findings and limits: It was the authors' suggestion that each seasonal influenza vaccination recruits few new T cells.

Notes on this clonotype: Its antigen is not identified.

The V gene's germline CDR1 is SGHAT and CDR2 FQNNGV. Between the trimmed V and J ends, which lost 1 base and 4 bases, there was a span of 15 bases. CDR3 length: 16 amino acids. One entry per CDR3 protein results from TCRdb running MiXCR on the RT-PCR reads. The data show 550,000 to 650,000 distinct CDR3 sequences, about 10% seen once. The sequences come from PBMCs from blood, collected on the day of vaccination. The chain recombines TRBV11-2 with TRBJ2-3; no definite D call. This TCR was sampled from a man aged 50-60 years who received an inactivated influenza vaccine. DNA for the CDR3: TGTGCCAGCAGCTTAGTCTCAGCTTTAAGGGCAGATACGCAGTATTTT. Protein sequence: CASSLVSALRADTQYF. Full variable domain (rest looked up from reference TRBV11-2 and TRBJ2-3): EAGVAQSPRYKIIEKRQSVAFWCNPISGHATLYWYQQILGQGPKLLIQFQNNGVVDDSQLPKDRFSAERLKGVDSTLKIQPAKLEDSAVYLCASSLVSALRADTQYFGPGTRLTVL.